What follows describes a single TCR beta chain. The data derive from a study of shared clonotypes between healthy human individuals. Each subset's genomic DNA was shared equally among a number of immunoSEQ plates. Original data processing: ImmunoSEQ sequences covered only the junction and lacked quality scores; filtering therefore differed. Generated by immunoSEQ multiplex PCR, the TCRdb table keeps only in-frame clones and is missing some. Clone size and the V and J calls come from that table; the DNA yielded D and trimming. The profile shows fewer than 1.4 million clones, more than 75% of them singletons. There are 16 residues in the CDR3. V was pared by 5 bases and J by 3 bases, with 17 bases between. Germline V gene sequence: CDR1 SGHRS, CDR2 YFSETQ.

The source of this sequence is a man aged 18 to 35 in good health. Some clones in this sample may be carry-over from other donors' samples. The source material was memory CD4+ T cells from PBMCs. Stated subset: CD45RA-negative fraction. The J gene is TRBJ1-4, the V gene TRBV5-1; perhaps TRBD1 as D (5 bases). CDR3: CASSSGYGGANEKLFF. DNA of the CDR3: TGCGCCAGCAGTTCCGGATATGGGGGAGCTAATGAAAAACTGTTTTTT.